The TCR beta chain described here comes from a study of CD8 T cells in ankylosing spondylitis. The sample holds many counts of this clonotype. The antigen remains unidentified. TCRdb reprocessed the 5' RACE reads via MiXCR and lists one record per CDR3 protein. The table includes roughly 300,000 distinct CDR3 sequences, 6.5% to 10% detected once. The CDR3 is 15 amino acids. Germline CDR1 MNHEY, CDR2 SVGEGT. The V gene lost 5 bases and the J gene lost 7 bases, with 18 bases spanning the gap. Study conclusions and caveats: Made up of under ten highly homologous variants, a TCR beta motif appeared characteristic of ankylosing spondylitis blood.

This TCR was sampled from a male donor with ankylosing spondylitis. The V and J genes are TRBV6-2 or TRBV6-3 and TRBJ2-4, with TRBD2 as a possible D gene (6 bases). Sample: blood, either unsorted or a sorted T cell fraction (not recorded which). CDR3 loop: CASSTMPGRGNIQYF. As DNA, the CDR3 is TGTGCCAGCAGTACGATGCCAGGCCGGGGGAACATTCAGTACTTC.